This T cell receptor beta chain came from a study of response to subunit inactivated influenza vaccine. For this clonotype: What it binds is unknown.

Study-level findings and limits: The authors suggested that few new T cells are recruited per seasonal influenza vaccination.

With 6 bases removed from V and 0 bases from J, the gap between germline ends came to 9 bases. This CDR3 is 12 amino acids long. Germline CDR1 reads SQVTM; CDR2 reads ANQGSEA. Each CDR3 protein is one row after TCRdb ran MiXCR on the RT-PCR reads. The data show 200,000 to 300,000 distinct CDR3 sequences, 12% seen once. The chain employs TRBV29-1 and TRBJ2-7; TRBD2 is a possible D gene (5 bases). This clonotype was sampled from a man aged 50-60 years who received an inactivated influenza vaccine. Sample: non-naive T cells sorted from PBMCs, taken 14 to 15 days before vaccination. CDR3 sequence: CSVLRDSYEQYF. The CDR3 coding sequence is TGCAGCGTACTCCGGGACTCCTACGAGCAGTACTTC.